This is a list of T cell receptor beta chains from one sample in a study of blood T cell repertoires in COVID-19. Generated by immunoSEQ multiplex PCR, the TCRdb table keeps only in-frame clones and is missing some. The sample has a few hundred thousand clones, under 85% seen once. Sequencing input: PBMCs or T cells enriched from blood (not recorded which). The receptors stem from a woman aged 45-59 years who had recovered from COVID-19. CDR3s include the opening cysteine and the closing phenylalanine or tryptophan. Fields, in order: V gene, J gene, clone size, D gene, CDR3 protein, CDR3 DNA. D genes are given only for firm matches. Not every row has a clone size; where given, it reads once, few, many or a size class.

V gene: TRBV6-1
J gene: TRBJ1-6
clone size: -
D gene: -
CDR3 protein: CASSEHGGVESLHF
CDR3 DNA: TGTGCCAGCAGTGAACACGGTGGAGTGGAGTCCCTCCACTTT

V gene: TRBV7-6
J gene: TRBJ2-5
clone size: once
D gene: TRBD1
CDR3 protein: CASTVGTGEQETQYF
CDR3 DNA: TGTGCCAGCACGGTAGGGACAGGAGAACAAGAGACCCAGTACTTC

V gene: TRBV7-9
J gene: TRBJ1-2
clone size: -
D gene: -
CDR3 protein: CASSLGGTINYGYTF
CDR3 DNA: TGTGCCAGCAGCTTGGGGGGGACAATCAACTATGGCTACACCTTC

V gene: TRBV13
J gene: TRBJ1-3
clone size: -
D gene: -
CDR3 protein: CASSLSLGGSGNTIYF
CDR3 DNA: TGTGCCAGCAGCCTTTCCTTGGGGGGCTCTGGAAACACCATATATTTT

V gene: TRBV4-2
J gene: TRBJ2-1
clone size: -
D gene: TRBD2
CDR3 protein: CASSQGDGTSGNEQFF
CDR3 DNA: TGTGCCAGCAGCCAAGGGGACGGGACTAGCGGGAATGAGCAGTTCTTC

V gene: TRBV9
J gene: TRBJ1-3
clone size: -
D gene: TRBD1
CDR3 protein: CASRGTGGPGNTIYF
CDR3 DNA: TGTGCCAGCAGAGGGACAGGGGGTCCGGGAAACACCATATATTTT

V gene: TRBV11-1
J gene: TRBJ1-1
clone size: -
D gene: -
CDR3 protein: CASSLATITENTEAFF
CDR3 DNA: TGTGCCAGCAGCTTAGCGACAATTACAGAAAACACTGAAGCTTTCTTT

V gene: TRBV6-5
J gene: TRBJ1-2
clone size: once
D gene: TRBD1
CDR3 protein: CASSYARTGGFRGYTF
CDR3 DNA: TGTGCCAGCAGTTACGCCCGGACAGGGGGCTTTCGTGGCTACACCTTC

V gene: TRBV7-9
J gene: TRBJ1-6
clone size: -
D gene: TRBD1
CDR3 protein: CASSAGQGDSYNSPLHF
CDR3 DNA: TGTGCCAGCAGCGCCGGCCAGGGGGACTCCTATAATTCACCCCTCCACTTT

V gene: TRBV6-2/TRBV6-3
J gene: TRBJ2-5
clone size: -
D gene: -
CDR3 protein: CASSLPSREGAETQYF
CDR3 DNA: TGTGCCAGCAGCCTCCCCTCGCGGGAAGGGGCAGAGACCCAGTACTTC

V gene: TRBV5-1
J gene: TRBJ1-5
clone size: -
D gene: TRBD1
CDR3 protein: CASSLAQGSQPQHF
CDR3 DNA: TGCGCCAGCAGCTTGGCACAGGGGAGTCAGCCCCAGCATTTT

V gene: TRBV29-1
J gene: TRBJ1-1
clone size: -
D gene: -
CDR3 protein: CSVTTGYYTEAFF
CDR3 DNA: TGCAGCGTCACGACCGGGTATTACACTGAAGCTTTCTTT

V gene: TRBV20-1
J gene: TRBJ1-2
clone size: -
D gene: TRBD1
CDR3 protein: CSARTGEGYTF
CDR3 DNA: TGCAGTGCTCGGACAGGGGAGGGCTACACCTTC

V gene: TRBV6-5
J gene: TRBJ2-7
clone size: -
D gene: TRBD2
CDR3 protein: CASSYAGLAGNDEQYF
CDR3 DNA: TGTGCCAGCAGTTACGCCGGACTAGCGGGGAACGACGAGCAGTACTTC

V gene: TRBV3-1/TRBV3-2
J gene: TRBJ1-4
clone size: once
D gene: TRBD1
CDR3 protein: CASSQLQGGGEKLFF
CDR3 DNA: TGTGCCAGCAGCCAACTACAGGGGGGGGGAGAAAAACTGTTTTTT

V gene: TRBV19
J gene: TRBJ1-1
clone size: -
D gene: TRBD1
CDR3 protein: CASRSTGTGSEAFF
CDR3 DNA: TGTGCCAGTAGATCAACCGGGACAGGGTCTGAAGCTTTCTTT

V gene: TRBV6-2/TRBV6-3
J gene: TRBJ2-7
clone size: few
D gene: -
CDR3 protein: CASSSQGSSYEQYF
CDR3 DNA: TGTGCCAGCAGCTCCCAGGGGAGCTCCTACGAGCAGTACTTC

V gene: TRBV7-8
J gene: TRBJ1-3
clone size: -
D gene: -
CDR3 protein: CASSLADTENTIYF
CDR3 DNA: TGTGCCAGCAGCTTAGCGGACACCGAAAACACCATATATTTT

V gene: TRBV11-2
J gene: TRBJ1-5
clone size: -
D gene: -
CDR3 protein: CASSLAGSDNQPQHF
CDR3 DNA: TGTGCCAGCAGCTTAGCAGGCTCCGACAATCAGCCCCAGCATTTT

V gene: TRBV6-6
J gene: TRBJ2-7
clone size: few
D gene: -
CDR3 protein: CASAKSPGGRGHEQYF
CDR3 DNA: TGTGCCAGCGCTAAGTCCCCCGGTGGCAGGGGACACGAGCAGTACTTC

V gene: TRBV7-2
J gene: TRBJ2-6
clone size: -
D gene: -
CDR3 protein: CASRIPLNSGANVLTF
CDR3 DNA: TGTGCCAGCAGGATTCCTCTAAACTCTGGGGCCAACGTCCTGACTTTC

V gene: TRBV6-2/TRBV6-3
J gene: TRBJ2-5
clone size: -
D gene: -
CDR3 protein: CASSSIAVQETQYF
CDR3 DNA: TGTGCCAGCAGCTCAATAGCGGTACAAGAGACCCAGTACTTC

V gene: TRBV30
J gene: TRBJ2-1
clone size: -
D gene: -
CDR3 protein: CAWNTGTSSEQFF
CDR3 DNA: TGTGCCTGGAACACCGGGACATCAAGTGAGCAGTTCTTC

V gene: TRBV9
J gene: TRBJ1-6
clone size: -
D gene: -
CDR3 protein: CASSGPGGASRPLHF
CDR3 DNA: TGTGCCAGCAGTGGCCCCGGGGGAGCAAGCCGACCCCTCCACTTT

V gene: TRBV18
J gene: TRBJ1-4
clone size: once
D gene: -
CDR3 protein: CASSDLENEKLFF
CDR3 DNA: TGTGCCAGCTCAGATCTGGAGAATGAAAAACTGTTTTTT

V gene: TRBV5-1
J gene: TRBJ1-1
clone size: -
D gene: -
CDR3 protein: CASSLDAGANTEAFF
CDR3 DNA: TGCGCCAGCAGCTTGGATGCAGGGGCAAACACTGAAGCTTTCTTT

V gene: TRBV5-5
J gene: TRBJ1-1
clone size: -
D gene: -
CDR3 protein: CASSLGTSEAFF
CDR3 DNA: TGTGCCAGCAGCTTGGGGACTAGTGAAGCTTTCTTT

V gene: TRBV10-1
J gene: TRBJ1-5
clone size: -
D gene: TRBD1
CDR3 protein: CASGDPGQGPYGNQPQHF
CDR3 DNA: TGCGCCAGCGGAGACCCGGGACAGGGACCTTACGGCAATCAGCCCCAGCATTTT

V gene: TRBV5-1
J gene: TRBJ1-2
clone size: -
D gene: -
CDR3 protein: CASSPTMVGGSNYGYTF
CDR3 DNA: TGCGCCAGCAGCCCAACAATGGTGGGGGGTTCTAACTATGGCTACACCTTC

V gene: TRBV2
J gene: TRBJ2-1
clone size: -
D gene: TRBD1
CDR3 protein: CASKGQGVYNEQFF
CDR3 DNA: TGTGCCAGTAAGGGACAGGGAGTCTACAATGAGCAGTTCTTC

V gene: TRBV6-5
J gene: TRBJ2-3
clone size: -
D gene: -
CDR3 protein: CASTSAGALDTQYF
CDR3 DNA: TGTGCCAGCACCTCAGCAGGGGCATTGGATACGCAGTATTTT

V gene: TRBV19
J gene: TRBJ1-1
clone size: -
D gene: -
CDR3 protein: CASSIGVVETEAFF
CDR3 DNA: TGTGCCAGTAGTATCGGGGTGGTAGAGACTGAAGCTTTCTTT

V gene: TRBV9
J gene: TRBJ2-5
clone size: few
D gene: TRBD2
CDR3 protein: CASSPGGLGKETQYF
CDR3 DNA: TGTGCCAGCAGCCCGGGGGGACTGGGGAAAGAGACCCAGTACTTC

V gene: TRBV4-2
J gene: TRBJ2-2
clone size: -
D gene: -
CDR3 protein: CASSPLEQGGELFF
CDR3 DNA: TGTGCCAGCAGCCCCCTAGAACAGGGCGGGGAGCTGTTTTTT

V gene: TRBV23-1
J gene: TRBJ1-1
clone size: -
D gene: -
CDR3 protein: CASRRPPSSGRVDPEAFF
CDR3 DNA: TGCGCCAGCCGACGACCACCCTCTTCAGGCAGGGTAGATCCTGAAGCTTTCTTT

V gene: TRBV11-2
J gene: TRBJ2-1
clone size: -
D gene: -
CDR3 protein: CASSLSRNEQFF
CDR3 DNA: TGTGCCAGCAGCTTATCCCGTAATGAGCAGTTCTTC

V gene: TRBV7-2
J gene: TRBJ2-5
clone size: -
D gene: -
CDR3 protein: CASSSKETQYF
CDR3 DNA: TGTGCCAGCAGTTCCAAAGAGACCCAGTACTTC

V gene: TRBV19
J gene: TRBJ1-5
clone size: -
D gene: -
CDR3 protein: CASSPPWRGNQPQHF
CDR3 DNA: TGTGCCAGTAGTCCCCCTTGGAGGGGCAATCAGCCCCAGCATTTT

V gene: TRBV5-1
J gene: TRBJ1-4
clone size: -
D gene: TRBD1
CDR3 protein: CASSLGQGLLEKLFF
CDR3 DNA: TGCGCCAGCAGCTTAGGACAGGGGTTACTTGAAAAACTGTTTTTT

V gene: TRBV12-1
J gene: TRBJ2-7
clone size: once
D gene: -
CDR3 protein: CASSYPGLAAYEQYF
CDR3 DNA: TGTGCCAGCAGCTATCCGGGACTAGCGGCCTACGAGCAGTACTTC

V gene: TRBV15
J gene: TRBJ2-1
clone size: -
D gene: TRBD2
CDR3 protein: CATSRDKVGTNNEQFF
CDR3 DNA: TGTGCCACCAGCAGAGATAAGGTGGGGACTAACAATGAGCAGTTCTTC

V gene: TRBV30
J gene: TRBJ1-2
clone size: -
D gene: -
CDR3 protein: CAWSLKGANYGYTF
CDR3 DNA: TGTGCCTGGAGTCTCAAAGGGGCCAACTATGGCTACACCTTC

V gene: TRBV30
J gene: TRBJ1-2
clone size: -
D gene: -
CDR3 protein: CAWSGPAGGAYYGYTF
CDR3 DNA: TGTGCCTGGAGTGGACCAGCGGGGGGCGCTTACTATGGCTACACCTTC

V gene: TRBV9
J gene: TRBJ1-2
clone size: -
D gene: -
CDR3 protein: CASSVAYGPRDANYGYTF
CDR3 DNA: TGTGCCAGCAGCGTAGCTTACGGACCCAGGGATGCTAACTATGGCTACACCTTC

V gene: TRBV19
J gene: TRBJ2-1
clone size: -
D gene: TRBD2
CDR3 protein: CASRPGGPYNEQFF
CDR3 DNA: TGTGCCAGTAGACCGGGAGGGCCATATAATGAGCAGTTCTTC

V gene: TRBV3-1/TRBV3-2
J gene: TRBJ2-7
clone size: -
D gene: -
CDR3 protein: CASSQGPVENEQYF
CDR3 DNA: TGTGCCAGCAGCCAAGGCCCCGTCGAGAACGAGCAGTACTTC

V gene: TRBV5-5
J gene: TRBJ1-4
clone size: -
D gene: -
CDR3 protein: CASSLEGQIVFNEKLFF
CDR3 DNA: TGTGCCAGCAGCTTGGAAGGACAAATAGTCTTTAATGAAAAACTGTTTTTT

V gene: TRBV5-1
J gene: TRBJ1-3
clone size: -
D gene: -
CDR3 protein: CASSLFSEGSGNTIYF
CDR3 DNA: TGCGCCAGCAGCTTGTTCTCCGAGGGCTCTGGAAACACCATATATTTT

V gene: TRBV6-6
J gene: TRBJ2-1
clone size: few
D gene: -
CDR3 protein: CASSPQPGGAGYNEQFF
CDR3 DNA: TGTGCCAGCAGTCCACAACCAGGGGGAGCGGGCTACAATGAGCAGTTCTTC

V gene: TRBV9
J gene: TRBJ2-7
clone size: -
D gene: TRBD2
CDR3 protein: CASSLADSLGVEQYF
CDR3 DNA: TGTGCCAGCAGCCTAGCGGACTCCCTTGGTGTTGAGCAGTACTTC

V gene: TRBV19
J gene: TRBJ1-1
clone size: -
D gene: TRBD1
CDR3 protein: CASSNRGGNTEAFF
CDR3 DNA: TGTGCCAGTAGTAACAGGGGTGGGAACACTGAAGCTTTCTTT

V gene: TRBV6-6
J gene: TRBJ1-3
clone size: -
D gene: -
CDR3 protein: CASSDSTASPGNTIYF
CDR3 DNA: TGTGCCAGCAGTGACTCTACAGCATCGCCTGGAAACACCATATATTTT

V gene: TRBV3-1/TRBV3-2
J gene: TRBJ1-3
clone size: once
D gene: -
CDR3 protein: CASSQGGGRNTIYF
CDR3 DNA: TGTGCCAGCAGCCAAGGGGGCGGCAGAAACACCATATATTTT

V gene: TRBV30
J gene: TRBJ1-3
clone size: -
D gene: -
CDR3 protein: CAWGEGQAGNTIYF
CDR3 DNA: TGTGCCTGGGGGGAAGGTCAGGCTGGAAACACCATATATTTT

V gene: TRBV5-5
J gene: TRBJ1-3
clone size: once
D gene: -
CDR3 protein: CASSLAGPSGNTIYF
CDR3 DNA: TGTGCCAGCAGCTTGGCTGGGCCCTCTGGAAACACCATATATTTT